The subject of this entry is one T cell receptor (beta chain). Antigen specificity is unknown. The record originates from a study of identical twins. TCRdb recomputed calls from the 5' RACE reads with MiXCR, one row per CDR3 protein. The table lists 570,000 or so distinct CDR3 sequences, more than 9% of them singletons. Study observations and caveats: Low generation-probability sequences were in excess among twin-shared out-of-frame alpha sequences.

Germline assignment: CDR1 SGHAT and CDR2 FQNNGV. V shed 5 bases and J 9 bases; nucleotides not matched to a gene: 24. The CDR3 runs 20 residues. These data were also filed under a second study, of yellow fever vaccine responses in identical twins.

The V and J genes are TRBV11-2 and TRBJ2-3; 12 bases line up with TRBD1. This TCR was recovered from a woman younger than 35 in good health. What was sequenced was PBMCs. The CDR3 here is CASSKNPPKASGTGGLTQYF. For the CDR3, the DNA is TGTGCCAGCAGCAAAAACCCTCCGAAGGCTTCGGGGACAGGGGGCTTAACGCAGTATTTT.